The entry that follows covers one TCR beta chain sequence. The CDR3 extends over 16 amino acids. Germline CDR1 and CDR2: SGHVS and FNYEAQ. Trimming took off 4 bases at V and 2 bases at J, with 16 bases between the two ends. This sample was included in a study of shared T cell receptors in the human thymus. Here immunoSEQ multiplex PCR was the method, and the copy in TCRdb shows in-frame clones only, minus some. The data contain over 650,000 clones, 80% to 90% of them seen just once; the ten biggest clones take up approximately 0.0097%. These same records also appear under a second study, on human thymus T cells. According to that study: Each of the donors was a healthy Finnish infant who was undergoing open corrective cardiac surgery for congenital heart defects.

Sequenced sample: thymocytes. The chain carries TRBV7-6 and TRBJ2-3, with D perhaps TRBD1 (6 bases). This receptor was taken from a boy in the first two years of life with a congenital heart defect. The CDR3 loop is CASSSVPGQITDTQYF. The CDR3 coding sequence is TGTGCCAGCAGCTCCGTCCCGGGACAAATCACAGATACGCAGTATTTT.